This T cell receptor beta chain was found in a study of shared clonotypes between healthy human individuals. Study findings and constraints: Estimated richness was generally greater in naive than memory subsets. Generation probabilities of non-shared clonotypes were lower (relative to those shared by all four donors). Across a handful of donors, naive CD4 shared 5% to 6.5%, naive CD8 3.5% to 4%, memory CD4 2% to 2.5%, memory CD8 0.4% to 0.5%.

On this clone: Antigen specificity is unknown.

CDR1 and CDR2 (germline): SGHRS, YFSETQ. Germline trimming cut 0 bases from V and 1 base from J; bases unmatched to any gene: 5. The CDR3 has 16 residues. Deep was the level at which the assay was run. Assay: immunoSEQ multiplex PCR; the TCRdb copy retains only in-frame clones and omits some. The repertoire includes roughly 2.5 million clones, approximately 94% of them detected once, and more than 0.12% sits in the top ten. The sequence was collected from a man aged 18 to 29 in good health. The sequencing input was naive CD4+ T cells sorted from blood. Documented subset: CD45RA+ positively selected. The chain recombines TRBV5-1 with TRBJ2-3; 7 bases line up with TRBD2. The CDR3 coding sequence is TGCGCCAGCAGCTTGGTCTGGGCGGGGGGCACAGATACGCAGTATTTT. It codes for CASSLVWAGGTDTQYF.